The clone carrying this T cell receptor beta chain was found many times. The antigen is unknown. TCRdb reprocessed the reads with MiXCR, giving one entry per CDR3 protein. Among around 450,000 distinct CDR3 sequences listed, 10% to 12% were seen once. The sample originates from a study of T cell repertoires in cytomegalovirus infection. Study-wide results and limits: Predominance within the ex vivo response was attributable to HLA-C-restricted CMV-specific TCR beta clonotypes.

There are 15 residues in the CDR3. Per germline, CDR1 DFQATT and CDR2 SNEGSKA (reference sequence). After removal of 6 bases from V and 1 base from J, the junction contained 6 bases not matched to a gene. Sequencing was performed on PBMCs. This chain joins TRBV20-1 and TRBJ1-1; 12 bases fit TRBD1. The TCR was taken from a human donor in good health (CMV status not recorded). Some clones in this sample may be carry-over from other donors' samples. The CDR3 coding sequence is TGCAGTGCGCCGGGACAGGGGGCCCCGAACACTGAAGCTTTCTTT. It codes for CSAPGQGAPNTEAFF.